These T cell receptor beta chains were read from a single sample in a study of early T cells in non-severe SARS-CoV-2 infection. Each CDR3 protein gets one entry after TCRdb re-called the 5' RACE reads with MiXCR. Of some 40,000 distinct CDR3 sequences detected, more than 9% appear once; the ten largest clones hold more than 15%. The sequenced material came from whole blood. The receptor source for this set is an adult who was a healthcare worker with PCR-confirmed SARS-CoV-2 infection or an uninfected control (not recorded which). CDR3s include the opening cysteine and the closing phenylalanine or tryptophan. Each record gives: V gene, clone size, D gene, J gene, CDR3 DNA, CDR3 protein. A D gene is named only where the DNA matches it firmly. Clone size, where shown, is once, few, many, or a class for clones that have expanded.

V: TRBV12-3/TRBV12-4
size: many
D: .
J: TRBJ1-1
DNA: TGTGCCAGCAGCCTCCAATCGAATGAAGCTTTCTTT
CDR3: CASSLQSNEAFF

V: TRBV4-2
size: .
D: TRBD2
J: TRBJ2-3
DNA: TGTGCCAGCAGCCAATCGGGACTAGCGAGTAGCACAGATACGCAGTATTTT
CDR3: CASSQSGLASSTDTQYF

V: TRBV2
size: many
D: .
J: TRBJ2-1
DNA: TGTGCCAGCAGTTTGACAGCCTACAATGAGCAGTTCTTC
CDR3: CASSLTAYNEQFF

V: TRBV6-2/TRBV6-3
size: .
D: TRBD2
J: TRBJ2-2
DNA: TGTGCCAGCTATACTAGCGGGAGGTACACCGGGGAGCTGTTTTTT
CDR3: CASYTSGRYTGELFF

V: TRBV7-9
size: medium-sized
D: .
J: TRBJ2-7
DNA: TGTGCCAGCAGCTTTTCCAGGCAGGGCAAAAGGGGATACGAGCAGTACTTC
CDR3: CASSFSRQGKRGYEQYF

V: TRBV19
size: few
D: TRBD1
J: TRBJ1-1
DNA: TGTGCCACCCACACCGGGACAGTTGAAGCTTTCTTT
CDR3: CATHTGTVEAFF

V: TRBV27
size: large
D: .
J: TRBJ2-7
DNA: TGTGCCAGCAGTTTCGGGACGGGAAGCTCCTACGAGCAGTACTTC
CDR3: CASSFGTGSSYEQYF

V: TRBV14
size: many
D: .
J: TRBJ1-3
DNA: TGTGCCAGCAGCCAAGAGAGGGGAAACACCATATATTTT
CDR3: CASSQERGNTIYF

V: TRBV7-2
size: few
D: .
J: TRBJ2-1
DNA: TGTGCCAGCAGCTTAGGAGTCAATGAGCAGTTCTTC
CDR3: CASSLGVNEQFF

V: TRBV19
size: .
D: TRBD1
J: TRBJ1-1
DNA: TGTGCCAGTAGTAGGACAGGGGACTTTGAAGCTTTCTTT
CDR3: CASSRTGDFEAFF

V: TRBV6-5
size: few
D: .
J: TRBJ1-1
DNA: TGTGCCAGCACCAAGCGGGCTCCCAACACTGAAGCTTTCTTT
CDR3: CASTKRAPNTEAFF

V: TRBV6-2/TRBV6-3
size: few
D: .
J: TRBJ1-1
DNA: TGTGCCAGCAGCTCCGGGCAGGGAAGCTCTGAAGCTTTCTTT
CDR3: CASSSGQGSSEAFF

V: TRBV20-1
size: many
D: .
J: TRBJ2-3
DNA: TGCAGTGCTAGCCGCCGCGAGGGGACGGGAACAGATACGCAGTATTTT
CDR3: CSASRREGTGTDTQYF

V: TRBV6-1
size: medium-sized
D: .
J: TRBJ2-7
DNA: TGTGCCAGCAGCACCGAACCCGCTTGGGAGCAGTACTTC
CDR3: CASSTEPAWEQYF

V: TRBV20-1
size: .
D: TRBD1
J: TRBJ2-7
DNA: TGCAGTGCCCCGGGACAGGGGGACGAGCAGTACTTC
CDR3: CSAPGQGDEQYF

V: TRBV3-1
size: many
D: .
J: TRBJ2-1
DNA: TGTGCCAGCAGCCCGGAGGTGGCCGCCACTGGACGACTCTTC
CDR3: CASSPEVAATGRLF

V: TRBV11-3
size: many
D: TRBD2
J: TRBJ2-3
DNA: TGTGCCAGCAGCGGAGGGACTAGCGGACGGGAGTGGTCAGATACGCAGTATTTT
CDR3: CASSGGTSGREWSDTQYF

V: TRBV14
size: many
D: .
J: TRBJ2-3
DNA: TGTGCCAGCAGCCAAGATGGGGGATGGGGCACAGATACGCAGTATTTT
CDR3: CASSQDGGWGTDTQYF

V: TRBV7-2
size: many
D: .
J: TRBJ2-1
DNA: TGTGCCAGCATGCAGGGGGGGTTCTACAATGAGCAGTTCTTC
CDR3: CASMQGGFYNEQFF

V: TRBV6-2/TRBV6-3
size: .
D: .
J: TRBJ2-7
DNA: TGTGCCAGCAGCCGGAACGGCGCCTACGAGCAGTACTTC
CDR3: CASSRNGAYEQYF

V: TRBV27
size: many
D: .
J: TRBJ2-1
DNA: TGTGCCAGCAGTTTGAGGAGCTACAATGAGCAGTTCTTC
CDR3: CASSLRSYNEQFF

V: TRBV4-2
size: few
D: .
J: TRBJ2-1
DNA: TGTGCCAGCAGCCAAGAGGTTGGGCAGGGGTTGTACAATGAGCAGTTCTTC
CDR3: CASSQEVGQGLYNEQFF

V: TRBV2
size: many
D: TRBD2
J: TRBJ2-7
DNA: TGTGCCAGCGGGTGGGGTAGCGGGGCTACCCACGAGCAGTACTTC
CDR3: CASGWGSGATHEQYF

V: TRBV2
size: few
D: .
J: TRBJ1-2
DNA: TGTGCCAGCAGTGAGTCAGGAGTCTATGGCTACACCTTC
CDR3: CASSESGVYGYTF

V: TRBV7-2
size: few
D: .
J: TRBJ1-6
DNA: TGTGCCAGCAGCTTGAGGACAGAAAATTCACCCCTCCACTTT
CDR3: CASSLRTENSPLHF

V: TRBV4-2
size: many
D: TRBD1
J: TRBJ2-3
DNA: TGTGCCAGCAGCTACGGACAGGGGGCCACCACAGATACGCAGTATTTT
CDR3: CASSYGQGATTDTQYF

V: TRBV6-5
size: few
D: .
J: TRBJ1-1
DNA: TGTGCCAGCAGTTGGAAGGGTAAAGCTTTCTTT
CDR3: CASSWKGKAFF

V: TRBV18
size: .
D: .
J: TRBJ2-7
DNA: TGTGCCAGCTCACCACTGGGCAGATCCTACGAGCAGTACTTC
CDR3: CASSPLGRSYEQYF

V: TRBV2
size: many
D: .
J: TRBJ1-5
DNA: TGTGCCAGCAGAAGGACAGTTAGCAATCAGCCCCAGCATTTT
CDR3: CASRRTVSNQPQHF

V: TRBV6-5
size: .
D: .
J: TRBJ1-1
DNA: TGTGCCAGCAGGGCACGAGGTAGGCCTGAAGCTTTCTTT
CDR3: CASRARGRPEAFF

V: TRBV28
size: many
D: .
J: TRBJ2-1
DNA: TGTGCCAGCACCCTTCCCCCCCCCACCTACAATGAGCAGTTCTTC
CDR3: CASTLPPPTYNEQFF

V: TRBV6-5
size: many
D: TRBD1
J: TRBJ2-7
DNA: TGTGCCAGCAGTCGGGACAGGGCGCGAGAGCAGTACTTC
CDR3: CASSRDRAREQYF

V: TRBV30
size: many
D: .
J: TRBJ1-5
DNA: TGTGCCTGGAGTCGAGCTGACAGAGATAATCAGCCCCAGCATTTT
CDR3: CAWSRADRDNQPQHF

V: TRBV28
size: .
D: TRBD1
J: TRBJ1-6
DNA: TGTGCCAGCAGTCCTGGAGACAGGGCATATAATTCACCCCTCCACTTT
CDR3: CASSPGDRAYNSPLHF

V: TRBV7-2
size: many
D: TRBD1
J: TRBJ2-5
DNA: TGTGCCAGCAGCTTATTCAGGGGGGAGACCCAGTACTTC
CDR3: CASSLFRGETQYF

V: TRBV12-3/TRBV12-4
size: .
D: .
J: TRBJ2-1
DNA: TGTGCCAGCATTTCAGACGAAAAGATCTACAATGAGCAGTTCTTC
CDR3: CASISDEKIYNEQFF

V: TRBV28
size: many
D: .
J: TRBJ1-4
DNA: TGTGCCAGCCGTGGGGACATGGCCGGAAAACTGTTTTTT
CDR3: CASRGDMAGKLFF

V: TRBV14
size: few
D: TRBD2
J: TRBJ2-3
DNA: TGTGCCAGCAGCCTCCTTAGGACTAGCGGCGCCCCGGGCACAGATACGCAGTATTTT
CDR3: CASSLLRTSGAPGTDTQYF

V: TRBV7-2
size: .
D: .
J: TRBJ2-3
DNA: TGTGCCAGCAGCAAGGGGTTCACAGATACGCAGTATTTT
CDR3: CASSKGFTDTQYF

V: TRBV4-3
size: .
D: TRBD2
J: TRBJ2-3
DNA: TGCGCCAGCAGCCAAACAGCGGGGGATACGCAGTATTTT
CDR3: CASSQTAGDTQYF

V: TRBV11-2
size: few
D: TRBD2
J: TRBJ2-1
DNA: TGTGCCAGCAGCTTCCGACTAGCACGAGACAATGAGCAGTTCTTC
CDR3: CASSFRLARDNEQFF

V: TRBV6-2/TRBV6-3
size: many
D: .
J: TRBJ1-2
DNA: TGTGCCTCCGTTAAGCTCGGTCGCTATGGCTACACCTTC
CDR3: CASVKLGRYGYTF

V: TRBV29-1
size: many
D: .
J: TRBJ1-1
DNA: TGCAGCGTTGGCACAGCGGAAGCTTTCTTT
CDR3: CSVGTAEAFF

V: TRBV27
size: .
D: .
J: TRBJ2-1
DNA: TGTGCCAGCAGTTTATCAAGACCAAGCCGGTACAATGAGCAGTTCTTC
CDR3: CASSLSRPSRYNEQFF

V: TRBV6-2/TRBV6-3
size: many
D: TRBD1
J: TRBJ1-1
DNA: TGTGCCAGCAGATCGGGGCAGGGGGCCTCTTTCTTT
CDR3: CASRSGQGASFF

V: TRBV15
size: .
D: .
J: TRBJ2-2
DNA: TGTGCCACCAGCATATACAGGGAAACCGGGGAGCTGTTTTTT
CDR3: CATSIYRETGELFF

V: TRBV5-6
size: many
D: TRBD2
J: TRBJ2-7
DNA: TGTGCCAGCAGCCGGACTAGCGGAGGGTACGAGCAGTACTTC
CDR3: CASSRTSGGYEQYF

V: TRBV28
size: .
D: TRBD1
J: TRBJ2-7
DNA: TGTGCCAGCAGTGACCGGACAGGGAGTACGTACGAGCAGTACTTC
CDR3: CASSDRTGSTYEQYF

V: TRBV18
size: few
D: .
J: TRBJ2-7
DNA: TGTGCCAGCTCACACGGTCGCTACGAGCAGTACTTC
CDR3: CASSHGRYEQYF

V: TRBV7-9
size: .
D: TRBD2
J: TRBJ2-1
DNA: TGTGCCAGCAGCCTATCTAGCGGGAGAAGGGAGCAGTTCTTC
CDR3: CASSLSSGRREQFF

V: TRBV4-3
size: once
D: .
J: TRBJ2-3
DNA: TGCGCCAGCAGCCGAGAAGCGGATACGCAGTATTTT
CDR3: CASSREADTQYF